One TCR beta chain is described in this entry. These data belong to a study of T cell changes during pregnancy in multiple sclerosis. Clones were read by immunoSEQ multiplex PCR, and TCRdb kept only the in-frame ones, dropping some. This table has tens of thousands of clones, about nine tenths appearing once. Germline values: CDR1 MDHEN, CDR2 SYDVKM. V was pared by 10 bases and J by 1 base, with 10 bases between. This CDR3 contains 12 residues. This chain uses TRBV28 with TRBJ1-1; tentatively, D is TRBD1 (6 bases). This specimen was peripheral blood, taken in the third trimester of pregnancy. The sequence came from a female donor in good health, enrolled as a control in a pregnancy study. Here the CDR3 reads CAISRGNTEAFF. The CDR3 DNA is TGTGCCATCTCCAGGGGGAACACTGAAGCTTTCTTT.